A selection of T cell receptor beta chains follows, all from one sample in a study of CD8+ T cells in alopecia areata. TCRdb's table, derived via immunoSEQ multiplex PCR, lists solely in-frame clones and lacks some. The table lists roughly 60,000 clones, about 40% of them singletons. The sequencing sample was made of NKG2D-low CD8+ T cells sorted from blood. The origin of the receptors is a human donor with alopecia areata. Both conserved end residues are part of each CDR3. The order of the fields is J gene, D gene, CDR3 length, V gene, clone size, CDR3 protein, CDR3 DNA. The D gene is left open where the match is weak. A row's size may be missing; if present it is once, few, many or a size class.

J gene: TRBJ2-2; D gene: .; CDR3 length: 15; V gene: TRBV5-4; clone size: .; CDR3 protein: CASSQGTPVTGELFF; CDR3 DNA: TGTGCCAGCAGCCAAGGGACACCGGTCACCGGGGAGCTGTTTTTT
J gene: TRBJ2-1; D gene: .; CDR3 length: 13; V gene: TRBV5-4; clone size: few; CDR3 protein: CASSARAYNEQFF; CDR3 DNA: TGTGCCAGCAGCGCCCGGGCCTACAATGAGCAGTTCTTC
J gene: TRBJ2-1; D gene: .; CDR3 length: 13; V gene: TRBV7-8; clone size: .; CDR3 protein: CASRSRGLNEQFF; CDR3 DNA: TGTGCCAGCAGGTCCAGGGGACTAAACGAGCAGTTCTTC
J gene: TRBJ1-4; D gene: TRBD1; CDR3 length: 15; V gene: TRBV4-1; clone size: few; CDR3 protein: CASSFRQGGGEKLFF; CDR3 DNA: TGCGCCAGCAGCTTTAGACAGGGGGGTGGCGAAAAACTGTTTTTT
J gene: TRBJ2-7; D gene: TRBD2; CDR3 length: 16; V gene: TRBV9; clone size: few; CDR3 protein: CASSVGGGGRAYEQYF; CDR3 DNA: TGTGCCAGCAGCGTAGGAGGTGGCGGGAGGGCCTACGAGCAGTACTTC
J gene: TRBJ2-5; D gene: .; CDR3 length: 15; V gene: TRBV27; clone size: .; CDR3 protein: CASSLSGRAQETQYF; CDR3 DNA: TGTGCCAGCAGTTTATCCGGGAGAGCCCAAGAGACCCAGTACTTC
J gene: TRBJ2-3; D gene: TRBD1; CDR3 length: 16; V gene: TRBV29-1; clone size: few; CDR3 protein: CSVEPGQDKPRDTQYF; CDR3 DNA: TGCAGCGTTGAACCGGGACAGGACAAACCCAGAGATACGCAGTATTTT
J gene: TRBJ2-7; D gene: TRBD2; CDR3 length: 13; V gene: TRBV29-1; clone size: few; CDR3 protein: CSVGTSGNYEQYF; CDR3 DNA: TGCAGCGTGGGGACTAGCGGGAACTACGAGCAGTACTTC
J gene: TRBJ2-1; D gene: .; CDR3 length: 15; V gene: TRBV6-5; clone size: .; CDR3 protein: CASRVQPLSYNEQFF; CDR3 DNA: TGTGCCAGCAGGGTCCAGCCCCTCTCCTACAATGAGCAGTTCTTC
J gene: TRBJ2-5; D gene: .; CDR3 length: 14; V gene: TRBV18; clone size: .; CDR3 protein: CASSPPEWGETQYF; CDR3 DNA: TGTGCCAGCTCACCTCCGGAGTGGGGAGAGACCCAGTACTTC
J gene: TRBJ2-6; D gene: .; CDR3 length: 16; V gene: TRBV28; clone size: few; CDR3 protein: CASSSPVRSGANVLTF; CDR3 DNA: TGTGCCAGCAGTTCACCCGTGCGGTCTGGGGCCAACGTCCTGACTTTC
J gene: TRBJ2-1; D gene: TRBD2; CDR3 length: 15; V gene: TRBV7-9; clone size: .; CDR3 protein: CASSLGLAGPGEQFF; CDR3 DNA: TGTGCCAGCAGCTTAGGACTAGCGGGGCCGGGGGAGCAGTTCTTC
J gene: TRBJ2-7; D gene: TRBD1; CDR3 length: 12; V gene: TRBV7-9; clone size: few; CDR3 protein: CASTRTGYEQYF; CDR3 DNA: TGTGCCAGCACCCGGACAGGCTACGAGCAGTACTTC
J gene: TRBJ2-1; D gene: TRBD2; CDR3 length: 16; V gene: TRBV28; clone size: few; CDR3 protein: CASRRMTSGTDNEQFF; CDR3 DNA: TGTGCCAGCAGGCGAATGACTAGCGGAACCGACAATGAGCAGTTCTTC
J gene: TRBJ2-2; D gene: TRBD1; CDR3 length: 18; V gene: TRBV7-2; clone size: few; CDR3 protein: CASSDRDSHFLNTGELFF; CDR3 DNA: TGTGCCAGCAGCGACCGGGACAGCCATTTCCTGAACACCGGGGAGCTGTTTTTT
J gene: TRBJ2-1; D gene: .; CDR3 length: 11; V gene: TRBV7-7; clone size: few; CDR3 protein: CASSPHNEQFF; CDR3 DNA: TGTGCCAGCAGCCCCCACAATGAGCAGTTCTTC
J gene: TRBJ2-3; D gene: TRBD2; CDR3 length: 15; V gene: TRBV29-1; clone size: few; CDR3 protein: CSVEASGGPADTQYF; CDR3 DNA: TGCAGCGTTGAGGCTAGCGGGGGTCCAGCAGATACGCAGTATTTT
J gene: TRBJ2-7; D gene: .; CDR3 length: 12; V gene: TRBV29-1; clone size: few; CDR3 protein: CSAIYGGYEQYF; CDR3 DNA: TGCAGCGCTATATATGGCGGCTACGAGCAGTACTTC
J gene: TRBJ2-2; D gene: .; CDR3 length: 16; V gene: TRBV2; clone size: .; CDR3 protein: CASSEEGVGLTGELFF; CDR3 DNA: TGTGCCAGCAGTGAAGAGGGAGTTGGGCTCACCGGGGAGCTGTTTTTT
J gene: TRBJ1-5; D gene: TRBD1; CDR3 length: 15; V gene: TRBV15; clone size: .; CDR3 protein: CATSRDRNSNQPQHF; CDR3 DNA: TGTGCCACCAGCAGGGACAGGAATAGCAATCAGCCCCAGCATTTT
J gene: TRBJ2-7; D gene: .; CDR3 length: 13; V gene: TRBV5-1; clone size: few; CDR3 protein: CASSLGQSYEQYF; CDR3 DNA: TGCGCCAGCAGCTTGGGACAGAGCTACGAGCAGTACTTC
J gene: TRBJ2-5; D gene: .; CDR3 length: 15; V gene: TRBV7-2; clone size: .; CDR3 protein: CASSYSGGVQETQYF; CDR3 DNA: TGTGCCAGCAGCTACTCGGGCGGGGTCCAAGAGACCCAGTACTTC
J gene: TRBJ2-5; D gene: .; CDR3 length: 14; V gene: TRBV27; clone size: .; CDR3 protein: CASGGGGARETQYF; CDR3 DNA: TGTGCCAGCGGTGGTGGGGGGGCCCGAGAGACCCAGTACTTC
J gene: TRBJ1-2; D gene: .; CDR3 length: 13; V gene: TRBV7-3; clone size: once; CDR3 protein: CASSAAGNEGYTF; CDR3 DNA: TGTGCCAGCAGCGCCGCAGGGAATGAAGGCTACACCTTC
J gene: TRBJ1-2; D gene: TRBD1; CDR3 length: 12; V gene: TRBV19; clone size: .; CDR3 protein: CASATGVYGYTF; CDR3 DNA: TGTGCCAGTGCAACAGGGGTTTATGGCTACACCTTC
J gene: TRBJ1-1; D gene: .; CDR3 length: 15; V gene: TRBV19; clone size: .; CDR3 protein: CASSIGRQMNTEAFF; CDR3 DNA: TGTGCCAGTAGTATTGGAAGACAGATGAACACTGAAGCTTTCTTT
J gene: TRBJ2-7; D gene: .; CDR3 length: 16; V gene: TRBV29-1; clone size: few; CDR3 protein: CSVLGGQLPNSYEQYF; CDR3 DNA: TGCAGCGTCCTAGGGGGGCAGCTCCCGAATTCCTACGAGCAGTACTTC
J gene: TRBJ2-7; D gene: TRBD1; CDR3 length: 11; V gene: TRBV20-1; clone size: .; CDR3 protein: CSGQGAGEQYF; CDR3 DNA: TGCAGTGGACAGGGGGCAGGTGAGCAGTACTTC
J gene: TRBJ2-2; D gene: TRBD1; CDR3 length: 15; V gene: TRBV5-1; clone size: .; CDR3 protein: CASSAGPGGTGELFF; CDR3 DNA: TGCGCCAGCAGCGCCGGCCCAGGGGGCACCGGGGAGCTGTTTTTT
J gene: TRBJ2-1; D gene: .; CDR3 length: 14; V gene: TRBV4-1; clone size: .; CDR3 protein: CASSQPLVGDEQFF; CDR3 DNA: TGCGCCAGCAGCCAACCACTAGTGGGCGATGAGCAGTTCTTC
J gene: TRBJ1-2; D gene: .; CDR3 length: 15; V gene: TRBV4-3; clone size: .; CDR3 protein: CASSQDLGEGYGYTF; CDR3 DNA: TGCGCCAGCAGCCAAGATCTAGGGGAAGGCTATGGCTACACCTTC
J gene: TRBJ1-5; D gene: .; CDR3 length: 13; V gene: TRBV5-1; clone size: few; CDR3 protein: CASSLEANQPQHF; CDR3 DNA: TGCGCCAGCAGCCTCGAGGCGAATCAGCCCCAGCATTTT
J gene: TRBJ2-7; D gene: TRBD1; CDR3 length: 15; V gene: TRBV7-9; clone size: .; CDR3 protein: CASSLDRGGIYEQYF; CDR3 DNA: TGTGCCAGCAGCCTGGACAGGGGCGGGATCTACGAGCAGTACTTC
J gene: TRBJ1-4; D gene: .; CDR3 length: 12; V gene: TRBV29-1; clone size: few; CDR3 protein: CSGLLSGEKLFF; CDR3 DNA: TGCAGCGGACTCCTATCGGGTGAAAAACTGTTTTTT
J gene: TRBJ2-7; D gene: TRBD1; CDR3 length: 14; V gene: TRBV7-9; clone size: few; CDR3 protein: CASSPGTGLYEQYF; CDR3 DNA: TGTGCCAGCAGTCCCGGGACAGGGTTATACGAGCAGTACTTC
J gene: TRBJ2-7; D gene: .; CDR3 length: 13; V gene: TRBV27; clone size: .; CDR3 protein: CASSPGPRYEQYF; CDR3 DNA: TGTGCCAGCAGTCCTGGACCCCGCTACGAGCAGTACTTC
J gene: TRBJ1-5; D gene: .; CDR3 length: 14; V gene: TRBV5-6; clone size: .; CDR3 protein: CASSQGYGNQPQHF; CDR3 DNA: TGTGCCAGCAGCCAGGGTTACGGCAATCAGCCCCAGCATTTT
J gene: TRBJ2-2; D gene: .; CDR3 length: 12; V gene: TRBV19; clone size: .; CDR3 protein: CATAGDTGELFF; CDR3 DNA: TGTGCCACGGCAGGGGACACCGGGGAGCTGTTTTTT
J gene: TRBJ2-7; D gene: .; CDR3 length: 14; V gene: TRBV19; clone size: few; CDR3 protein: CASSGAYGSYEQYF; CDR3 DNA: TGTGCCAGTAGTGGGGCTTATGGCTCCTACGAGCAGTACTTC
J gene: TRBJ2-4; D gene: .; CDR3 length: 17; V gene: TRBV28; clone size: .; CDR3 protein: CASSPLWTRLAKNIQYF; CDR3 DNA: TGTGCCAGCAGCCCTCTTTGGACGCGGCTAGCCAAAAACATTCAGTACTTC
J gene: TRBJ1-1; D gene: .; CDR3 length: 12; V gene: TRBV29-1; clone size: few; CDR3 protein: CSVGLRDTEAFF; CDR3 DNA: TGCAGCGTTGGCCTGCGGGACACTGAAGCTTTCTTT
J gene: TRBJ1-2; D gene: TRBD1; CDR3 length: 11; V gene: TRBV29-1; clone size: few; CDR3 protein: CSGTGDYGYTF; CDR3 DNA: TGCTCGGGGACAGGAGACTATGGCTACACCTTC
J gene: TRBJ2-7; D gene: TRBD1; CDR3 length: 15; V gene: TRBV6-5; clone size: .; CDR3 protein: CATTRPGQGPPEQYF; CDR3 DNA: TGTGCCACCACACGGCCGGGACAGGGACCACCCGAGCAGTACTTC
J gene: TRBJ2-1; D gene: .; CDR3 length: 15; V gene: TRBV7-9; clone size: .; CDR3 protein: CASSLVAGQNNEQFF; CDR3 DNA: TGTGCCAGCAGCTTAGTTGCGGGGCAGAACAATGAGCAGTTCTTC
J gene: TRBJ1-1; D gene: TRBD1; CDR3 length: 12; V gene: TRBV29-1; clone size: .; CDR3 protein: CSVAQGGTEAFF; CDR3 DNA: TGCAGCGTTGCCCAGGGGGGGACTGAAGCTTTCTTT
J gene: TRBJ2-7; D gene: TRBD2; CDR3 length: 19; V gene: TRBV11-2; clone size: .; CDR3 protein: CASSLAGLAGGPGIYEQYF; CDR3 DNA: TGTGCCAGCAGCTTAGCGGGACTAGCGGGGGGGCCTGGTATATACGAGCAGTACTTC
J gene: TRBJ2-1; D gene: TRBD2; CDR3 length: 16; V gene: TRBV5-4; clone size: .; CDR3 protein: CASSPGLAGAVDEQFF; CDR3 DNA: TGTGCCAGCAGCCCGGGACTAGCGGGAGCTGTGGATGAGCAGTTCTTC
J gene: TRBJ2-7; D gene: TRBD2; CDR3 length: 15; V gene: TRBV5-6; clone size: once; CDR3 protein: CASSWGLAGVGEQYF; CDR3 DNA: TGTGCCAGCAGCTGGGGACTAGCGGGAGTCGGAGAGCAGTACTTC
J gene: TRBJ2-1; D gene: TRBD2; CDR3 length: 15; V gene: TRBV29-1; clone size: few; CDR3 protein: CSVDGGVLSYNEQFF; CDR3 DNA: TGCAGCGTTGACGGGGGGGTACTCTCCTACAATGAGCAGTTCTTC
J gene: TRBJ2-3; D gene: .; CDR3 length: 15; V gene: TRBV9; clone size: .; CDR3 protein: CASSVDGLYTDTQYF; CDR3 DNA: TGTGCCAGCAGCGTAGACGGTTTATACACAGATACGCAGTATTTT
J gene: TRBJ2-7; D gene: .; CDR3 length: 12; V gene: TRBV7-2; clone size: once; CDR3 protein: CASSFDPYEQYF; CDR3 DNA: TGTGCCAGCAGTTTTGACCCCTACGAGCAGTACTTC
J gene: TRBJ2-7; D gene: TRBD2; CDR3 length: 13; V gene: TRBV2; clone size: .; CDR3 protein: CASSPGRTYEQYF; CDR3 DNA: TGTGCCAGCAGTCCCGGGAGGACCTACGAGCAGTACTTC